Included here is one T cell receptor (beta chain) sequence, with context. This entry comes from a study of blood T cell repertoires in COVID-19. This CDR3 has 18 residues. Germline lookup yields CDR1 SGHTA and CDR2 FQGTGA. V lost 1 base and J lost 5; bases outside the gene matches: 12. Sequenced by immunoSEQ multiplex PCR; TCRdb stores in-frame clones only, minus some. Here the sample spans a few hundred thousand clones, 75% to 85% being singletons. Sequenced material: peripheral blood. The clonotype was recovered from a woman in her thirties or forties who had recovered from COVID-19. The J gene is TRBJ2-2, the V gene TRBV7-3, with 8 positions matching TRBD1. The DNA of the CDR3 is TGTGCCAGCAGCTTAAAAGCTGGGCAGGGGGCAGGTACCGGGGAGCTGTTTTTT. This codes for CASSLKAGQGAGTGELFF.